The rows below give T cell receptor beta chains drawn from one sample of a study of cytotoxic CD8 clonotypes in ibrutinib-treated CLL. TCRdb's copy holds only in-frame clones and misses some; the assay was immunoSEQ multiplex PCR. Of about 310,000 clones in the sample, about 77% are singletons; the top ten hold more than 6%. Source: PBMCs, taken before ibrutinib treatment. These receptors were obtained from a human donor with chronic lymphocytic leukemia. Both conserved end residues are part of each CDR3. D genes are given only for firm matches. Clone size is given for some rows only: seen once, a few or many times, or a class if the clone is expanded.

clone_size | j_call | v_call | d_call | cdr3_nt | cdr3_aa
NA | TRBJ1-2 | TRBV14 | NA | TGTGCCAGCAGCCAAGATAATTGGGGGGCGCCGGGCTACACCTTC | CASSQDNWGAPGYTF
NA | TRBJ1-5 | TRBV6-1 | NA | TGTGCCAGCAGTGACATGGGCGGGGGCAATCAGCCCCAGCATTTT | CASSDMGGGNQPQHF
NA | TRBJ2-1 | TRBV13 | TRBD1 | TGTGCCAGCAGCCCGGAAGGCAGGGGGCGATCCTACAATGAGCAGTTCTTC | CASSPEGRGRSYNEQFF
NA | TRBJ2-1 | TRBV15 | NA | TGTGCCACCAGCAGAGGGGATAGCTTGTACAATGAGCAGTTCTTC | CATSRGDSLYNEQFF
NA | TRBJ1-4 | TRBV7-2 | NA | TGTGCCAGCAGCTTATCCGGCTCTAATGAAAAACTGTTTTTT | CASSLSGSNEKLFF
few | TRBJ2-2 | TRBV10-1 | TRBD2 | TGCGCCAGCAGTGAAGCGGGACTAAACACCGGGGAGCTGTTTTTT | CASSEAGLNTGELFF
NA | TRBJ2-3 | TRBV19 | TRBD2 | TGTGCCAGTGGACTAGTCACAGATACGCAGTATTTT | CASGLVTDTQYF
NA | TRBJ2-2 | TRBV2 | NA | TGTGCCAGCAGTTCCAGACTAGCCGGGGAGCTGTTTTTT | CASSSRLAGELFF
NA | TRBJ1-2 | TRBV10-2 | NA | TGCGCCAGCAGTGAGTTATGGGGGGCGCTCTATGGCTACACCTTC | CASSELWGALYGYTF
NA | TRBJ1-4 | TRBV29-1 | NA | TGCAGCGCCCGAGGCGCTTACGAAAAACTGTTTTTT | CSARGAYEKLFF
NA | TRBJ1-1 | TRBV5-1 | NA | TGCGCCAGCAGCTTGAGTCTCGGGTTGGACACTGAAGCTTTCTTT | CASSLSLGLDTEAFF
few | TRBJ1-5 | TRBV30 | NA | TGTGCCTGGGGGGGAGGTAGCAATCAGCCCCAGCATTTT | CAWGGGSNQPQHF
NA | TRBJ2-7 | TRBV4-1 | NA | TGCGCCAGCAGCCCCAAGAGACTGGTCGACGAGCAGTACTTC | CASSPKRLVDEQYF
NA | TRBJ2-7 | TRBV7-2 | NA | TGTGCCAGCAGCCGCCCGGGAGTCGAGCAGTACTTC | CASSRPGVEQYF
NA | TRBJ1-3 | TRBV14 | NA | TGTGCCAGCAGCCAAGCAGGGGTCTCAGACACCATATATTTT | CASSQAGVSDTIYF
NA | TRBJ1-2 | TRBV18 | TRBD1 | TGTGCCAGCTCACCACAGGGGGCGGTTGGCTACACCTTC | CASSPQGAVGYTF
once | TRBJ2-4 | TRBV4-1 | NA | TGCGCCAGCAGCCCGGAACAAAACATTCAGTACTTC | CASSPEQNIQYF
NA | TRBJ2-5 | TRBV4-1 | NA | TGCGCCAGCAGCCAAGGTTACGGCCAAGAGACCCAGTACTTC | CASSQGYGQETQYF
NA | TRBJ2-7 | TRBV18 | NA | TGTGCCAGCTCACCAGCCGTACAGAAAAACTCCTACGAGCAGTACTTC | CASSPAVQKNSYEQYF
NA | TRBJ2-1 | TRBV4-1 | TRBD2 | TGCGCCAGCAGCCAAGCCGGGACTAGAGGCGATGAGCAGTTCTTC | CASSQAGTRGDEQFF
NA | TRBJ2-1 | TRBV19 | TRBD2 | TGTGCCAGTAGTATAGTAGGACTAGCGGGAGGGCCTCCTGAGCAGTTCTTC | CASSIVGLAGGPPEQFF
NA | TRBJ2-5 | TRBV10-3 | TRBD1 | TGTGCCATCAGAGACCGGGACAGGGTCCAAGAGACCCAGTACTTC | CAIRDRDRVQETQYF
NA | TRBJ2-7 | TRBV9 | TRBD1 | TGTGCCAGCAGCCCTCGGGACAGGGTGGGGTACGAGCAGTACTTC | CASSPRDRVGYEQYF
NA | TRBJ2-2 | TRBV27 | TRBD1 | TGTGCCAGCAGTACCCCGGACAGGGGGTACCCCACCGGGGAGCTGTTTTTT | CASSTPDRGYPTGELFF
NA | TRBJ1-2 | TRBV29-1 | TRBD1 | TGCAGCGGCCGGACAGGGGAGGGCTACACCTTC | CSGRTGEGYTF
NA | TRBJ2-7 | TRBV11-2 | TRBD2 | TGTGCCAGCAGCCGGGGCGCGGGAGGGTGGGAGCAGTACTTC | CASSRGAGGWEQYF
NA | TRBJ2-1 | TRBV5-8 | NA | TGTGCCAGCAGCTTGGGGCAGGGAAGTTGGTACAATGAGCAGTTCTTC | CASSLGQGSWYNEQFF
NA | TRBJ2-2 | TRBV7-6 | TRBD1 | TGTGCCAGCAGCGAGACAGGGTTGAACACCGGGGAGCTGTTTTTT | CASSETGLNTGELFF
NA | TRBJ2-7 | TRBV27 | TRBD1 | TGTGCCAGCAGTCCCAACAGGGGGTGGGAGCAGTACTTC | CASSPNRGWEQYF
NA | TRBJ2-1 | TRBV7-3 | TRBD2 | TGTGCCAGCAGCTTCGAGGGACTAGCGGGTAACAATGAGCAGTTCTTC | CASSFEGLAGNNEQFF
few | TRBJ1-5 | TRBV29-1 | TRBD1 | TGCAGCGTGGTTGACAGGGTCTTACAGCCCCAGCATTTT | CSVVDRVLQPQHF
NA | TRBJ2-1 | TRBV5-1 | TRBD2 | TGCGCCAGCAGCTTACTAGCGGGAGCCTCCTACAATGAGCAGTTCTTC | CASSLLAGASYNEQFF
once | TRBJ1-4 | TRBV7-6 | NA | TGTGCCAGCAGCTTAGGGCAGCTGGGGGAAAAACTGTTTTTT | CASSLGQLGEKLFF
NA | TRBJ2-5 | TRBV5-4 | TRBD2 | TGTGCCAGCAGCTCGGGACTAGCGGAAGAGACCCAGTACTTC | CASSSGLAEETQYF
NA | TRBJ2-3 | TRBV7-3 | TRBD1 | TGTGCCAGTAGCACAACAGGGGGATATCGGACGCAGTATTTT | CASSTTGGYRTQYF
NA | TRBJ1-4 | TRBV2 | NA | TGTGCCAGCCAGACACGAGCGCCAGAAAAACTGTTTTTT | CASQTRAPEKLFF
NA | TRBJ2-7 | TRBV14 | NA | TGTGCCAGCAGCCTAGAGGACGGCGCCTACGAGCAGTACTTC | CASSLEDGAYEQYF
once | TRBJ2-1 | TRBV14 | TRBD1 | TGTGCCAGCAGCCAAGTCCGGGACAGTACCCTCTTC | CASSQVRDSTLF
NA | TRBJ2-1 | TRBV27 | NA | TGTGCCAGCAGTCTACCGGGACGATACAATGAGCAGTTCTTC | CASSLPGRYNEQFF
NA | TRBJ1-5 | TRBV7-2 | NA | TGTGCCAGCAGCTTAGTTTCGGTTTGGGGAGCGGGCAATCAGCCCCAGCATTTT | CASSLVSVWGAGNQPQHF
NA | TRBJ1-5 | TRBV7-9 | NA | TGTGCCAGCAGCAACGGACGCAACCAGCCCCAGCATTTT | CASSNGRNQPQHF
NA | TRBJ2-1 | TRBV7-2 | NA | TGTGCCAGCAACCCGGGTGGGGGAACTAGGGCCTACAATGAGCAGTTCTTC | CASNPGGGTRAYNEQFF
NA | TRBJ2-7 | TRBV30 | TRBD1 | TGTGCCTGGAGTCGACAGGGGGGTCCCTACGAGCAGTACTTC | CAWSRQGGPYEQYF
NA | TRBJ2-2 | TRBV6-1 | TRBD2 | TGTGCCAGCAGTACTAGCGGGAGGGGCACCGGGGAGCTGTTTTTT | CASSTSGRGTGELFF